This T cell receptor beta chain derives from a study of T cell responses to AZD1222 COVID-19 vaccine. Study-wide results and limits: A mostly white British donor set with more females was recruited, and clonal diversity was possibly underestimated.

Concerning this clone itself: Its antigen is still unknown.

TCRdb keeps only in-frame clones here, not all; method: immunoSEQ multiplex PCR. Here the sample spans over 110,000 clones, 85% to 95% being singletons. The CDR3 runs 12 residues. CDR1 and CDR2 from the germline V gene are DFQATT and SNEGSKA (reference sequence). Deletions cut 3 bases from V and 6 bases from J, with 11 bases between. V and J are TRBV20-1 and TRBJ1-2, with a tentative D call TRBD1 (6 bases). Here the sequenced sample was peripheral blood, taken 28 days after the second AZD1222 dose. The TCR originated in an adult who received the AZD1222 COVID-19 vaccine. In nucleotides, the CDR3 is TGCAGTGCTAGTGGAACAGGGCATGGCTACACCTTC. This gives the protein CSASGTGHGYTF.